Below, 26 T cell receptor beta chains from the same sample are listed, as sequenced in a study of blood T cells in healthy people across ages. Primed by a sample-barcoded 5' primer and a J-beta primer mix, a second PCR proceeded for roughly 6 to 12 cycles. MiXCR was run by TCRdb on the 5' RACE reads, yielding one entry per CDR3 protein. The data contain about 1.4 million distinct CDR3 sequences, approximately 63% of them singletons. Sequenced sample: blood. The receptors were sampled from a man younger than 30 in good health.

The chain joins TRBV12-3 or TRBV12-4 to TRBJ2-4, with 8 bases that match TRBD1. The J call is uncertain, as TRBJ2-7 better fits the DNA end. This CDR3 is built from 14 residues. CDR3 DNA: TGTGCCAGCAGTCCACGGACAGGGTGGCACGAGCAGTACTTC. Protein sequence: CASSPRTGWHEQYF.

The sample holds a few counts of this clonotype. The chain joins TRBV29-1 to TRBJ2-7; possibly TRBD2 for D (5 bases). Germline V gives CDR1 SQVTM, CDR2 ANQGSEA. The V end lost 3 bases, the J end lost 7 bases, and 16 bases lay between the germline ends. CDR3 size: 13 residues. In DNA form, the CDR3 reads TGCAGCGTTGAGGACTTGTCCTACGGGGAGCAGTACTTC. Residues: CSVEDLSYGEQYF.

The chain combines TRBV6-1 with TRBJ2-7; 11 bases fit TRBD1. Trimming took 7 bases from V and 0 from J; bases not matched to a gene: 5. CDR3 size: 15 residues. The V gene's germline CDR1 is MNHNS and CDR2 SASEGT. DNA for the CDR3: TGTGCCAGCAAAGGGGACAGGGGGGTCTCCTACGAGCAGTACTTC. Translated: CASKGDRGVSYEQYF.

V gene TRBV27 combines with J gene TRBJ2-3; 10 nucleotides align to TRBD1. CDR3 length: 18 amino acids. Germline loops: CDR1 MNHEY, CDR2 SMNVEV (reference sequence). J was trimmed by 3 bases and V by 0 bases; bases with no gene match: 9. The CDR3 DNA reads as TGTGCCAGCAGTTTATCTTCACCCGGGACAGGGGTTACAGATACGCAGTATTTT. This codes for CASSLSSPGTGVTDTQYF.

The J gene is TRBJ2-1, the V gene TRBV27; possible D gene TRBD2, 6 bases. The ends were cut back, 1 base at V and 7 bases at J, with 11 bases in the middle. In germline, CDR1 is MNHEY, CDR2 SMNVEV (reference sequence). The CDR3 is 14 amino acids. The CDR3 coding sequence is TGTGCCAGCAGTTTATTACGGGAGAATAATGAGCAGTTCTTC. It encodes CASSLLRENNEQFF.

The chain couples TRBV20-1 to TRBJ1-6; TRBD1 aligns across 8 bases. The CDR3 runs 18 residues. The trim removed 0 bases at V and 8 bases at J, leaving 15 bases unmatched. CDR1 and CDR2 (germline): DFQATT, SNEGSKA (reference sequence). CDR3 nucleotide sequence: TGCAGTGCTAGAGATGAGAAGGACAGGGAACTTTGGGATTCACCCCTCCACTTT. This gives the protein CSARDEKDRELWDSPLHF.

This clonotype was recorded at least ten times. The CDR3 DNA follows: TGTGCCAGCAGCTTAGCCCGCGGACAGGAGCAGTTCTTC. Translation: CASSLARGQEQFF. The gene calls are TRBV7-2 and TRBJ2-1; TRBD1 is a possible D gene (6 bases). The CDR3 is made up of 13 amino acids. V lost 0 bases and J 10 bases, leaving 10 bases between the germline ends. Germline-derived CDR1 and CDR2 are SGHTA and FQGNSA.

The CDR3 here is CASGRQYGYTF. In DNA form, the CDR3 reads TGTGCCAGCGGCCGACAGTATGGCTACACCTTC. The rearrangement uses TRBV27 and TRBJ1-2; a weak D match, TRBD1 (5 bases). V was clipped by 8 bases and J by 5 bases, with 9 bases between them. Germline V gives CDR1 MNHEY, CDR2 SMNVEV (reference sequence). The CDR3 contains 11 residues.

The J gene is TRBJ2-1, the V gene TRBV24-1; 7 bases align to TRBD1. The germline gives CDR1 KGHDR, CDR2 SFDVKD. V lost 3 bases to trimming and J lost 6 bases; unmatched junction nucleotides: 13. The CDR3 is made up of 17 amino acids. The chain's CDR3 is CATSDRTGRELINEQFF. CDR3 bases: TGTGCCACCAGTGATCGGACAGGAAGGGAACTAATCAATGAGCAGTTCTTC.

This chain uses TRBV27 with TRBJ2-3; D ambiguous. The length of the CDR3 is 13 residues. The V gene lost 4 bases and the J gene lost 10 bases, with 15 bases spanning the gap. Germline assignment: CDR1 MNHEY and CDR2 SMNVEV (reference sequence). This chain's CDR3 is CASSSTSRLPQYF. CDR3 nucleotide sequence: TGTGCCAGCAGTTCGACTTCTAGGCTACCGCAGTATTTT.

The CDR3 region is CASSQVGGGPYEQYF. CDR3 nucleotides: TGCGCCAGCAGCCAAGTCGGCGGGGGGCCCTACGAGCAGTACTTC. The chain has TRBV4-1 and TRBJ2-7, with TRBD2 matching over 8 bases. The germline CDR1 and CDR2 sequences are MGHRA and YSYEKL. The CDR3 length is 15 residues. Trimming removed 1 base from V and 2 bases from J; junction bases left unmatched: 4.

This clonotype was observed a few times. The chain combines TRBV28 with TRBJ2-5, with D perhaps assigned TRBD1 or TRBD2 (6 bases each). The V end was cut by 6 bases, the J end by 5 bases, with 16 bases between. The CDR3 spans 14 residues. Germline V lookup: CDR1 MDHEN, CDR2 SYDVKM. The CDR3 region has the DNA TGTGCCAGCAGCTACATCGGGGGCGGGGAGACCCAGTACTTC. As protein: CASSYIGGGETQYF.

This clonotype has a single count. The chain joins TRBV12-3 or TRBV12-4 to TRBJ2-7; 11 bases agree with TRBD2. The CDR3 loop spans 14 amino acids. V dropped 6 bases and J dropped 2; count of bases not matched to a gene: 3. The DNA of the CDR3 is TGTGCCAGCAGGACTAGCGGGGCTCCCTACGAGCAGTACTTC. The encoded protein is CASRTSGAPYEQYF.

This clonotype came up a few times. J is TRBJ2-5 and V is TRBV2; D is perhaps TRBD1 or TRBD2 (5 bases each). Trimming cost V 0 bases and J 7 bases, with 9 bases left between them. The CDR3 covers 13 residues. Germline CDR1 reads SNHLY; CDR2 reads FYNNEI. Here the CDR3 reads CASSEALGGTQYF. The DNA of the CDR3 is TGTGCCAGCAGTGAAGCGCTTGGGGGGACCCAGTACTTC.

The chain is built from TRBV5-1 and TRBJ2-1, with D perhaps TRBD2 (6 bases). V lost 4 bases and J lost 3, with 17 bases in between. Germline lookup yields CDR1 SGHRS and CDR2 YFSETQ. The CDR3 consists of 16 residues. CDR3 nucleotides: TGCGCCAGCAGCCACCAGATCCAGGGAGGCTACAATGAGCAGTTCTTC. This codes for CASSHQIQGGYNEQFF. Looking up the rest from reference TRBV5-1 and TRBJ2-1 gives the full variable domain: KAGVTQTPRYLIKTRGQQVTLSCSPISGHRSVSWYQQTPGQGLQFLFEYFSETQRNKGNFPGRFSGRQFSNSRSEMNVSTLELGDSALYLCASSHQIQGGYNEQFFGPGTRLTVL.

This chain connects TRBV7-8 to TRBJ1-1; the D gene is possibly TRBD1 (5 bases). Per the germline V gene, CDR1 is SGHVS and CDR2 is FQNEAQ. V lost 1 base and J 1 base, leaving 13 bases between the germline ends. The CDR3 contains 16 residues. The CDR3 region has the DNA TGTGCCAGCAGCTTAGTAGGAGGGGTTGGGAACACTGAAGCTTTCTTT. Its translation is CASSLVGGVGNTEAFF.

This clonotype was detected a few times. This rearrangement joins TRBV30 to TRBJ1-2; 8 bases agree with TRBD1. The CDR3 sequence is 14 residues long. Unmatched junction bases numbered 5, after V lost 1 base and J lost 4 bases. The V gene's germline CDR1 is GTSNPN and CDR2 SVGIG (reference sequence). The CDR3, as DNA: TGTGCCTGGAGTGCGGACAGGGCGACCTATGGCTACACCTTC. Protein sequence: CAWSADRATYGYTF.

This clonotype was recorded once. V usage is TRBV6-2 or TRBV6-3 and J usage is TRBJ2-1; 9 bases align to TRBD2. The junction had 8 bases not matched to a gene; V was cut back by 6 bases and J by 5 bases. This CDR3 has 15 amino acids. Germline CDR1 and CDR2: MNHEY and SVGEGT. The CDR3 loop is CASRQIAGVNNEQFF. The CDR3, as DNA: TGTGCCAGCAGGCAAATAGCGGGAGTAAACAATGAGCAGTTCTTC.

This clonotype was counted only a few times. CDR3 bases: TGCAGCGTTGGGCCAGAGGGTTACAATGAGCAGTTCTTC. Translation: CSVGPEGYNEQFF. The chain combines TRBV29-1 with TRBJ2-1, with D possibly matching TRBD2 (5 bases). CDR3 length equals 13 residues. Between the trimmed V and J ends, which lost 4 bases and 4 bases, there was a span of 11 bases. CDR1 SQVTM and CDR2 ANQGSEA come from the germline V gene.

In this sample, this clonotype turned up a few times. The rearrangement joins TRBV28 to TRBJ1-1, with D perhaps TRBD1 (5 bases). The CDR3 contains 14 residues. The ends were cut back, 2 bases at V and 1 base at J, with 8 bases in the middle. Germline CDR1 and CDR2: MDHEN and SYDVKM. The CDR3 nucleotides are TGTGCCAGCAGTTTACAGGGCCAGAACACTGAAGCTTTCTTT. This codes for CASSLQGQNTEAFF.

This clonotype was detected once. CDR3 protein: CASSYSGGPLGDEQYF. CDR3 sequence (DNA): TGTGCCAGCAGTTATTCCGGAGGGCCTTTGGGGGACGAGCAGTACTTC. The chain employs TRBV6-5 and TRBJ2-5; the D gene is possibly TRBD2 (6 bases). The assigned J gene may be wrong: the sequence end matches TRBJ2-7 better. Germline assignment: CDR1 MNHEY and CDR2 SVGAGI. This CDR3 has 16 residues.

The rearrangement links TRBV6-5 to TRBJ1-1; D gene uncertain. In germline, CDR1 is MNHEY, CDR2 SVGAGI. Trimming removed 0 bases from V and 5 bases from J, with 13 bases in between. This CDR3 region has 15 residues. Written as DNA, the CDR3 is TGTGCCAGCAGTTACTCGTCGGCCAGGTGGACTGAAGCTTTCTTT. As protein: CASSYSSARWTEAFF.

The chain carries TRBV6-5 and TRBJ2-3; D is uncertain. Germline CDR1 reads MNHEY; CDR2 reads SVGAGI. The CDR3 spans 14 residues. V lost 0 bases, J lost 4 bases, and 8 bases lay in between. CDR3 protein: CASSYSRPPDTQYF. As DNA, the CDR3 is TGTGCCAGCAGTTACTCGAGACCGCCAGATACGCAGTATTTT.

This chain connects TRBV4-3 to TRBJ2-7; TRBD1 is a possible D gene (5 bases). The length of the CDR3 is 14 residues. Germline CDR1 is LGHNA and CDR2 is YSLEER. Trimming left V 1 base short and J 5 bases short, with 12 bases between. The CDR3 loop is CASSQGAGFDEQYF. The CDR3, as DNA: TGCGCCAGCAGCCAAGGTGCAGGGTTCGACGAGCAGTACTTC.

The V and J genes are TRBV4-1 and TRBJ2-2; possibly TRBD2 for D (5 bases). Per the germline V gene, CDR1 is MGHRA and CDR2 is YSYEKL. The CDR3 has 15 residues. Trimming left V 4 bases short and J 4 bases short, with 13 bases between. The CDR3 protein is CASSPPREFTGELFF. The CDR3 DNA reads TGCGCCAGCAGCCCCCCTCGGGAATTCACCGGGGAGCTGTTTTTT.

The V gene is TRBV20-1, the J gene TRBJ2-1, with D possibly being TRBD1 or TRBD2 (5 bases each). Trimming removed 3 bases from V and 8 bases from J, with 17 bases in between. Per the germline V gene, CDR1 is DFQATT and CDR2 is SNEGSKA (reference sequence). The CDR3 is made up of 14 amino acids. In DNA, the CDR3 is TGCAGTGCTAGTTCCGGGGCTGGGCCCGATGAGCAGTTCTTC. Translated, it gives CSASSGAGPDEQFF.